The 27 T cell receptor beta chains below were found in one sample sequenced in a study of blood T cell repertoires in COVID-19. TCRdb's table, derived via immunoSEQ multiplex PCR, lists solely in-frame clones and lacks some. The repertoire includes over 75,000 clones, about 78% of them detected once, and roughly 15% sits in the top ten. Sequenced material: peripheral blood. These TCRs come from a human donor in a cohort sampled during active COVID-19.

This chain joins TRBV6-5 and TRBJ2-3, with no clear D. Germline lookup yields CDR1 MNHEY and CDR2 SVGAGI. This CDR3 contains 12 residues. Trimming shortened V by 7 bases and J by 7 bases, and 12 bases separated the two germline ends. The CDR3 nucleotides are TGTGCCAGCACACCATTACAGTATACGCAGTATTTT. This translates into CASTPLQYTQYF.

This chain links TRBV5-1 with TRBJ2-5; no definite D call. V shed 3 bases and J shed 0 bases, with 6 bases lying between them. Germline values: CDR1 SGHRS, CDR2 YFSETQ. This CDR3 region has 13 residues. This CDR3 reads CASSYQYQETQYF. In DNA form, the CDR3 reads TGCGCCAGCAGCTACCAGTACCAAGAGACCCAGTACTTC.

This clone was seen only a few times. CDR3 sequence (DNA): TGTGCCAGCAGCCACCGACTAGCGGGAGTGGTGGATACGCAGTATTTT. This codes for CASSHRLAGVVDTQYF. The chain uses TRBV7-4 and TRBJ2-3; 12 bases align to TRBD2. The CDR3 sequence is 16 residues long. Germline V lookup: CDR1 SGHVT, CDR2 SQSDAQ. After removal of 5 bases from V and 6 bases from J, the junction contained 9 bases not matched to a gene.

This clone was counted once. The rearrangement uses TRBV5-4 and TRBJ1-4; 9 bases map to TRBD1. The CDR3 contains 17 residues. Germline V gene data show CDR1 as SGHNT and CDR2 as YYREEE (reference sequence). V trimming: 2 bases; J trimming: 4 bases; junction bases outside the gene matches: 9. The CDR3 nucleotides read TGTGCCAGCAGCTTAATACAGGGGGCAGATGGTAATGAAAAACTGTTTTTT. It translates to CASSLIQGADGNEKLFF.

The V call is TRBV12-3 or TRBV12-4, the J call TRBJ1-5; the D gene is possibly TRBD1 (6 bases). The CDR3 extends over 13 amino acids. The germline V and J ends were trimmed by 5 bases and 4 bases, with 9 bases remaining between them. The CDR3 coding sequence is TGTGCCAGCAGTCAGGACAGAAATCAGCCCCAGCATTTT. Amino acid sequence: CASSQDRNQPQHF.

The chain employs TRBV5-5 and TRBJ1-3; TRBD1 matches 7 bases. Germline V CDR1 and CDR2: SGHKS, YYEKEE (reference sequence). The CDR3 runs 12 residues. V shed 5 bases, J shed 4 bases, and the junction held 0 bases outside the gene matches. In nucleotides, the CDR3 is TGTGCCAGCAGGGGACAGGGAAACACCATATATTTT. Translation gives CASRGQGNTIYF.

The V call is TRBV28, the J call TRBJ1-2; 10 nucleotides agree with TRBD1. Per germline, CDR1 MDHEN and CDR2 SYDVKM. The CDR3 has 13 residues. V shed 4 bases and J 9 bases; nucleotides not matched to a gene: 5. In nucleotides, the CDR3 is TGTGCCAGCAGTTCGGGACAGGGGTTGAGCTACACCTTC. This sequence encodes CASSSGQGLSYTF.

A few counts support this clone. Written as DNA, the CDR3 is TGTGCCAGCAGCTTGCTGTCCAGCGGGGGCTCTCGGGAGCAGTACGTC. Translated: CASSLLSSGGSREQYV. This chain joins TRBV5-6 and TRBJ2-7, with TRBD2 identical over 8 bases. V lost 1 base, J lost 7 bases, and 13 bases stayed unmatched. The CDR3 is 16 residues long. From germline, CDR1 is SGHDT and CDR2 YYEEEE.

This clone was counted many times. The chain carries TRBV7-6 and TRBJ2-7; 8 bases align to TRBD1. The V gene end was trimmed by 3 bases and the J gene end by 0 bases; junction bases not matched to a gene: 4. This CDR3 has 15 amino acids. Germline values: CDR1 SGHVS, CDR2 FNYEAQ. As DNA, the CDR3 is TGTGCCAGCAGCTTCGGACAGGGAAGCTCCTACGAGCAGTACTTC. It specifies CASSFGQGSSYEQYF.

The chain uses TRBV2 and TRBJ1-1, with 8 bases lining up with TRBD1. V shed 5 bases and J 10 bases; nucleotides not matched to a gene: 6. The CDR3 runs 12 residues. Germline V gene sequence: CDR1 SNHLY, CDR2 FYNNEI. The CDR3: CASSRQGLPAFF. In nucleotides, the CDR3 is TGTGCCAGCAGTAGACAGGGGCTCCCAGCTTTCTTT. Full variable domain (rest looked up from reference TRBV2 and TRBJ1-1): EPEVTQTPSHQVTQMGQEVILRCVPISNHLYFYWYRQILGQKVEFLVSFYNNEISEKSEIFDDQFSVERPDGSNFTLKIRSTKLEDSAMYFCASSRQGLPAFFGQGTRLTVV.

The V and J genes are TRBV2 and TRBJ2-5; TRBD2 might be the D (5 bases). The CDR3 sequence is 11 residues long. V dropped 4 bases and J dropped 5 bases, with 5 bases sitting between them. Germline V gene sequence: CDR1 SNHLY, CDR2 FYNNEI. The CDR3 region is CASSGGETQYF. The DNA of the CDR3 is TGTGCCAGCAGTGGCGGGGAGACCCAGTACTTC.

This chain joins TRBV27 and TRBJ1-1; 7 bases are shared with TRBD1. The CDR3 length is 14 residues. Losses at the gene ends were 0 bases for V and 6 bases for J; bases not matched to a gene: 4. The germline CDR1 and CDR2 sequences are MNHEY and SMNVEV (reference sequence). CDR3 sequence (DNA): TGTGCCAGCAGTTTATCAGGGGGCAGCCCTGAAGCTTTCTTT. It yields the protein CASSLSGGSPEAFF.

The chain has TRBV5-5 and TRBJ2-3; tentatively, D is TRBD2 (6 bases). The germline V and J ends were trimmed by 0 bases and 1 base, with 12 bases remaining between them. The CDR3 is 16 amino acids. Germline V gives CDR1 SGHKS, CDR2 YYEKEE (reference sequence). This chain's CDR3 is CASSLAGRGRTDTQYF. The CDR3 DNA sequence: TGTGCCAGCAGCTTGGCCGGGCGGGGACGCACAGATACGCAGTATTTT.

This clone was recorded many times. This rearrangement joins TRBV7-6 to TRBJ1-2; the D is unclear. The V and J ends lost 0 bases and 8 bases respectively, with 16 bases between them. Germline V CDR1 and CDR2: SGHVS, FNYEAQ. The CDR3 totals 15 residues. CDR3 protein: CASSLAPEGLEGYTF. The DNA for the CDR3 is TGTGCCAGCAGCTTAGCCCCTGAGGGCCTGGAGGGCTACACCTTC.

The V gene is TRBV9, the J gene TRBJ1-1; 8 bases map to TRBD1. Germline CDR1 is SGDLS and CDR2 is YYNGEE. The CDR3 sequence is 16 residues long. With V trimmed by 5 bases and J by 0 bases, 9 bases remained unmatched. CDR3 nucleotides: TGTGCCAGCAGGGCAGGGGGCGCGGTGGTGAACACTGAAGCTTTCTTT. Its protein product is CASRAGGAVVNTEAFF. Full variable domain (remainder filled in from reference TRBV9 and TRBJ1-1): DSGVTQTPKHLITATGQRVTLRCSPRSGDLSVYWYQQSLDQGLQFLIQYYNGEERAKGNILERFSAQQFPDLHSELNLSSLELGDSALYFCASRAGGAVVNTEAFFGQGTRLTVV.

This clone was seen a handful of times. The chain recombines TRBV7-9 with TRBJ2-1; D ambiguous. Germline V gene sequence: CDR1 SEHNR, CDR2 FQNEAQ (reference sequence). The CDR3 spans 13 residues. V was shortened by 1 base and J by 6 bases, with 7 bases between the two germline ends. CDR3 coding DNA: TGTGCCAGCAGCTTAGGGCCCCTCAATGAGCAGTTCTTC. This sequence encodes CASSLGPLNEQFF.

V is TRBV9 and J is TRBJ1-1, with D unclear. This CDR3 spans 15 amino acids. Germline assignment: CDR1 SGDLS and CDR2 YYNGEE. The V end lost 3 bases, the J end lost 5 bases, and 17 bases lay between the germline ends. DNA of the CDR3: TGTGCCAGCAGCGACGACCGTGGTGAGGGAACTGAAGCTTTCTTT. Its translation: CASSDDRGEGTEAFF.

The chain has TRBV7-9 and TRBJ1-1; D not certain. The CDR3 loop spans 14 amino acids. CDR1 and CDR2 from the germline V gene are SEHNR and FQNEAQ (reference sequence). Trimming stripped 2 bases from V and 1 base from J, with 8 bases between. This CDR3 is CASSLSGGNTEAFF. The CDR3 bases are TGTGCCAGCAGCTTATCCGGTGGGAACACTGAAGCTTTCTTT.

The rearrangement joins TRBV9 to TRBJ2-1, with a possible D match to TRBD1 (6 bases). The germline gives CDR1 SGDLS, CDR2 YYNGEE. The CDR3 covers 16 residues. The V end was cut by 8 bases, the J end by 8 bases, with 26 bases between. The CDR3 spells CARGQGKNRALDEQFF. DNA for the CDR3: TGTGCCAGAGGGCAGGGAAAGAACAGGGCTCTCGATGAGCAGTTCTTC.

This sequence joins TRBV6-5 and TRBJ2-1, with TRBD2 matching over 9 bases. CDR1 and CDR2 from the germline V gene are MNHEY and SVGAGI. This CDR3 has 14 residues. V dropped 6 bases and J dropped 10; count of bases not matched to a gene: 10. CDR3 protein: CASSPLTSGLEQFF. The CDR3 DNA follows: TGTGCCAGCAGCCCCTTAACTAGCGGGCTGGAGCAGTTCTTC.

This chain connects TRBV19 to TRBJ2-5; possible D gene TRBD2, 5 bases. The V gene's germline CDR1 is LNHDA and CDR2 SQIVND (reference sequence). V gave up 3 bases and J gave up 4 bases, with 9 bases separating them. The CDR3 loop spans 13 amino acids. The CDR3 nucleotides are TGTGCCAGTAGTATCCAGGCGGGAGAGACCCAGTACTTC. Encoded protein: CASSIQAGETQYF. Based on the CDR3 plus reference TRBV19 and TRBJ2-5, the full variable domain is DGGITQSPKYLFRKEGQNVTLSCEQNLNHDAMYWYRQDPGQGLRLIYYSQIVNDFQKGDIAEGYSVSREKKESFPLTVTSAQKNPTAFYLCASSIQAGETQYFGPGTRLLVL.

CDR3 protein: CASSLSRGDIQYF. CDR3 DNA: TGTGCCAGCAGTTTAAGCAGGGGTGACATTCAGTACTTC. J is TRBJ2-4 and V is TRBV27, with D possibly matching TRBD1 (6 bases). V shed 2 bases and J shed 8 bases, with 10 bases lying between them. This CDR3 is built from 13 residues. Germline assignment: CDR1 MNHEY and CDR2 SMNVEV (reference sequence).

The chain is built from TRBV24-1 and TRBJ2-1, with D maybe TRBD2 (5 bases). There are 16 residues in the CDR3. V dropped 3 bases and J dropped 0 bases, with 11 bases sitting between them. Per the germline V gene, CDR1 is KGHDR and CDR2 is SFDVKD. CDR3 DNA: TGTGCCACCAGTGATCGACGCGGGCTCTCCTACAATGAGCAGTTCTTC. Protein: CATSDRRGLSYNEQFF.

The chain has TRBV12-3 or TRBV12-4 and TRBJ1-6; no definite D call. V was cut by 3 bases and J by 6 bases, with 3 bases left in between. This CDR3 spans 12 amino acids. Written as DNA, the CDR3 is TGTGCCAGCAGTTTCGGTAATTCACCCCTCCACTTT. Translating it yields CASSFGNSPLHF.

This clone was picked up a small number of times. The V and J genes are TRBV28 and TRBJ1-6; a weak D match, TRBD1 (5 bases). The CDR3 runs to 14 residues. The germline CDR1 and CDR2 sequences are MDHEN and SYDVKM. Trimming took off 5 bases at V and 3 bases at J, with 8 bases between the two ends. CDR3 DNA sequence: TGTGCCAGCAGTGGGGGGAACTATAATTCACCCCTCCACTTT. This sequence encodes CASSGGNYNSPLHF.

The V and J genes are TRBV9 and TRBJ1-6; unclear D gene. Germline lookup yields CDR1 SGDLS and CDR2 YYNGEE. This CDR3 contains 15 residues. With 0 bases removed from V and 8 bases from J, the gap between germline ends came to 12 bases. The CDR3 DNA reads TGTGCCAGCAGCGTAGATGCCGCGGGTTATTCACCCCTCCACTTT. Protein: CASSVDAAGYSPLHF.

This rearrangement joins TRBV7-2 to TRBJ2-7; 8 bases are a match to TRBD2. V trimming: 8 bases; J trimming: 4 bases; junction bases outside the gene matches: 7. CDR1 SGHTA and CDR2 FQGNSA come from the germline V gene. The CDR3 contains 13 residues. The CDR3 loop is CASRPAGGYEQYF. The DNA for the CDR3 is TGTGCCAGCCGACCCGCGGGGGGATACGAGCAGTACTTC.